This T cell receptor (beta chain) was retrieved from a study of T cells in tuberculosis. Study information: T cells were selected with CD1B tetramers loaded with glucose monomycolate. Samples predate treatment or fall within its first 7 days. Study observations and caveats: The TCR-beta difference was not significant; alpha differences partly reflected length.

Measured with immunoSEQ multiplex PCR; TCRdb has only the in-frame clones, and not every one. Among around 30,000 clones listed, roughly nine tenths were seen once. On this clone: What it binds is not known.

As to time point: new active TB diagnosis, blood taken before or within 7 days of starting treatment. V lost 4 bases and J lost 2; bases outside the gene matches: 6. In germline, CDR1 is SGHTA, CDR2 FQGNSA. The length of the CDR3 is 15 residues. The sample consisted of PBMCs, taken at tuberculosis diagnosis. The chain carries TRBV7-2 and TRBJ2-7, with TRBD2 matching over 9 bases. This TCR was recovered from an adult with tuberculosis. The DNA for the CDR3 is TGTGCCAGCAGCTCACGTAGCGGGGGAACCTACGAGCAGTACTTC. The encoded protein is CASSSRSGGTYEQYF. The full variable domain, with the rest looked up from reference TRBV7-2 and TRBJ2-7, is GAGVSQSPSNKVTEKGKDVELRCDPISGHTALYWYRQSLGQGLEFLIYFQGNSAPDKSGLPSDRFSAERTGGSVSTLTIQRTQQEDSAVYLCASSSRSGGTYEQYFGPGTRLTVT.